Listed below are T cell receptor beta chains from one sample, sequenced in a study of T cells after yellow fever vaccination. TCRdb re-called the 5' RACE reads with MiXCR, one entry per CDR3 protein. The table includes under 55,000 distinct CDR3 sequences, about 6.6% detected once. The starting material was CD8+ T cells not binding an NS4B(214-222) dextramer, sorted from PBMCs, obtained 45 days after the first yellow fever vaccination. The receptors stem from a man younger than 30 who received the YFV17D yellow fever vaccine. Both conserved end residues are part of each CDR3. D genes are given only for firm matches. Size values are once, few and many counts, or a class for expanded clones, and some rows have none.

j_call v_call clone_size d_call cdr3_aa cdr3_nt
TRBJ2-1 TRBV7-8 many TRBD2 CASSFSGGVSYNEQFF TGTGCCAGCAGCTTCAGCGGGGGGGTCTCCTACAATGAGCAGTTCTTC
TRBJ2-2 TRBV11-2 many TRBD2 CASSLGPLLAGNTGELFF TGTGCCAGCAGCTTAGGTCCCTTACTAGCGGGGAACACCGGGGAGCTGTTTTTT
TRBJ1-2 TRBV12-3/TRBV12-4 - - CASSGDSNYGYTF TGTGCCAGCTCGGGAGATTCTAACTATGGCTACACCTTC
TRBJ2-1 TRBV3-1 many - CASSQEMGSLDNEQFF TGTGCCAGCAGCCAAGAAATGGGGTCGCTTGACAATGAGCAGTTCTTC
TRBJ2-1 TRBV5-1 - - CASSLGRGGIYNEQFF TGCGCCAGCAGCTTGGGCCGCGGAGGGATATACAATGAGCAGTTCTTC
TRBJ1-1 TRBV3-1 many - CASSQGSPRGTEAFF TGTGCCAGCAGCCAAGGGTCCCCGCGCGGCACTGAAGCTTTCTTT
TRBJ2-1 TRBV7-9 - TRBD1 CASSTRQGLGTDNEQFF TGTGCCAGCAGCACCCGACAGGGCCTAGGAACTGACAATGAGCAGTTCTTC
TRBJ2-1 TRBV5-1 many TRBD2 CASSLRLAGALSSYNEQFF TGCGCCAGCAGCTTGCGACTAGCGGGGGCCCTAAGCTCCTACAATGAGCAGTTCTTC
TRBJ2-1 TRBV4-1 many - CASSQVPNEQFF TGCGCCAGCAGCCAAGTACCCAATGAGCAGTTCTTC
TRBJ2-2 TRBV7-1 many - CASSSGPMGTPKGSPNTGELFF TGTGCCAGCAGCTCAGGCCCCATGGGGACTCCTAAGGGATCTCCGAACACCGGGGAGCTGTTTTTT
TRBJ2-5 TRBV12-3/TRBV12-4 many - CASSLDETQYF TGTGCCAGCAGTCTCGATGAGACCCAGTACTTC